Listed below are T cell receptor beta chains from one sample, sequenced in a study of regulatory T cells in long-lasting Graves disease. From the multiplex PCR reads, TCRdb called clonotypes with MiXCR, one entry per CDR3 protein. In the table there are about 400,000 distinct CDR3 sequences, around 15% of which are singletons. The sequenced sample was peripheral blood mononuclear cells (PBMCs), obtained at new diagnosis, from a patient treated with antithyroid drugs. The receptors were gathered from a female donor with Graves disease. Each CDR3 is given with its conserved first and last residue. D genes are given only for firm matches. For some rows the clone size is stated as once, few or many, or as a class when expanded; others skip it.

d_gene: TRBD2; j_gene: TRBJ2-7; v_gene: TRBV5-1; abundance: many; CDR3aa: CASSFQGGSFYEQYF; CDR3nt: TGCGCCAGCAGCTTCCAGGGCGGGAGTTTCTACGAGCAGTACTTC
d_gene: -; j_gene: TRBJ1-6; v_gene: TRBV7-9; abundance: many; CDR3aa: CAWSPLHF; CDR3nt: TGTGCCTGGTCACCCCTCCACTTT
d_gene: -; j_gene: TRBJ1-2; v_gene: TRBV5-1; abundance: many; CDR3aa: CASSLDSYYGYTF; CDR3nt: TGCGCCAGCAGCTTGGACAGTTACTATGGCTACACCTTC
d_gene: -; j_gene: TRBJ2-7; v_gene: TRBV27; abundance: -; CDR3aa: CASRLSTSSYEQYF; CDR3nt: TGTGCCAGCAGACTGTCTACGAGCTCCTACGAGCAGTACTTC
d_gene: -; j_gene: TRBJ2-2; v_gene: TRBV20-1; abundance: many; CDR3aa: CSARAGATNTGELFF; CDR3nt: TGCAGTGCTAGAGCGGGGGCTACGAACACCGGGGAGCTGTTTTTT
d_gene: -; j_gene: TRBJ2-1; v_gene: TRBV20-1; abundance: many; CDR3aa: CSAYYRGTLGQFF; CDR3nt: TGCAGTGCCTACTACCGGGGGACGCTTGGGCAGTTCTTC
d_gene: -; j_gene: TRBJ1-5; v_gene: TRBV7-9; abundance: many; CDR3aa: CASSLADRSYNQPQHF; CDR3nt: TGTGCCAGCAGCTTAGCGGACAGATCCTACAATCAGCCCCAGCATTTT
d_gene: -; j_gene: TRBJ1-1; v_gene: TRBV7-6; abundance: many; CDR3aa: CASSLYHRDENTEAFF; CDR3nt: TGTGCCAGCAGCCTCTACCACCGCGATGAGAACACTGAAGCTTTCTTT
d_gene: TRBD1; j_gene: TRBJ2-1; v_gene: TRBV24-1; abundance: -; CDR3aa: CATSDYRGREQFF; CDR3nt: TGTGCCACCAGTGATTACAGGGGGCGGGAGCAGTTCTTC
d_gene: -; j_gene: TRBJ1-6; v_gene: TRBV5-8; abundance: -; CDR3aa: CASSLAVTGGNSPLHF; CDR3nt: TGCGCCAGCAGCTTGGCCGTGACGGGAGGAAATTCACCCCTCCACTTT
d_gene: TRBD1; j_gene: TRBJ1-2; v_gene: TRBV20-1; abundance: -; CDR3aa: CSAGTARVIDYGYTF; CDR3nt: TGCAGTGCTGGGACAGCCCGGGTAATTGACTATGGCTACACCTTC